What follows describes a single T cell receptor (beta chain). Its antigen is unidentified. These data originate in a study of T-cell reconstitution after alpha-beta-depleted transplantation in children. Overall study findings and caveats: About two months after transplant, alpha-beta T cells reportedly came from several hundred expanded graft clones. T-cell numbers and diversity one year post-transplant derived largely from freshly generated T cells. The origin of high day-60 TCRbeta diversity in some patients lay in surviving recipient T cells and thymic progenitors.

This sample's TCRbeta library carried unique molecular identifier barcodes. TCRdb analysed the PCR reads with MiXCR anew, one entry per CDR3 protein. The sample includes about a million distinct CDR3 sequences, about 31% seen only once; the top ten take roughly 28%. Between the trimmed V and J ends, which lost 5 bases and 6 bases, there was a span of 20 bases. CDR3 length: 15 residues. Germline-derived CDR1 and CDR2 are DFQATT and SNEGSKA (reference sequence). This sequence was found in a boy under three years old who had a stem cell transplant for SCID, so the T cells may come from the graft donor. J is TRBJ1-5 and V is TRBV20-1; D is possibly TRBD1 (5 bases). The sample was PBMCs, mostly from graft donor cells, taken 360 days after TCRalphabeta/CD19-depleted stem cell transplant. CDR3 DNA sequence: TGCAGTGCTGCAGAGGTTACTAAAAGGGGTCAGCCCCAGCATTTT. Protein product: CSAAEVTKRGQPQHF.